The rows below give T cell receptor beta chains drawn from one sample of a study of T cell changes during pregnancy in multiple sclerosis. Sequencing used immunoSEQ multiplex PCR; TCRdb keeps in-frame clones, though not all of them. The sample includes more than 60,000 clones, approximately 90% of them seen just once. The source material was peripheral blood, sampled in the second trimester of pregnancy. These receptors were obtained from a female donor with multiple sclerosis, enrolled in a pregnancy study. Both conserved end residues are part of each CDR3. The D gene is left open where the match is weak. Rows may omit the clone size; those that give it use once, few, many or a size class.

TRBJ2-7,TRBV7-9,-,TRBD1,CASSLVQGAGEQYF,TGTGCCAGCAGCTTGGTACAGGGGGCCGGCGAGCAGTACTTC
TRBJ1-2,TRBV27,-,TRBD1,CASSLSPGQGPYGYTF,TGTGCCAGCAGTTTATCACCCGGACAGGGCCCCTATGGCTACACCTTC
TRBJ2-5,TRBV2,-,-,CANRRTVHQETQYF,TGTGCCAACAGAAGAACAGTACACCAAGAGACCCAGTACTTC
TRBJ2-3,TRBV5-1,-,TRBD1,CASSLAQGQGFGTDTQYF,TGCGCCAGCAGCTTGGCCCAAGGACAGGGATTTGGCACAGATACGCAGTATTTT
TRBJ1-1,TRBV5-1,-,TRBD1,CASSLAGGTRVAFF,TGCGCCAGCAGCCTCGCAGGGGGGACCAGGGTAGCTTTCTTT
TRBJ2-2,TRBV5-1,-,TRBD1,CASSAGQGSGFSNTGELFF,TGCGCCAGCAGCGCGGGACAGGGGTCGGGATTCTCGAACACCGGGGAGCTGTTTTTT
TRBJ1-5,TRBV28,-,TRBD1,CASTKGQVGQPQHF,TGTGCCAGCACAAAGGGACAGGTGGGTCAGCCCCAGCATTTT
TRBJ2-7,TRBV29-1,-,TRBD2,CSVAPAVAGSYEQYF,TGCAGCGTCGCGCCGGCGGTAGCGGGTTCCTACGAGCAGTACTTC
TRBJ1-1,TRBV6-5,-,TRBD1,CASSYSQGVKAFF,TGTGCCAGCAGTTACTCCCAGGGGGTAAAAGCTTTCTTT
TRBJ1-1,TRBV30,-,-,CAWSVQMNTEAFF,TGTGCCTGGAGTGTACAAATGAACACTGAAGCTTTCTTT
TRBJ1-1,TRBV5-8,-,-,CASSGGEKVNTEAFF,TGTGCCAGCAGCGGGGGGGAGAAAGTAAACACTGAAGCTTTCTTT
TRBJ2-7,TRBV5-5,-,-,CASSLAWGLSFEQYF,TGTGCCAGCAGCTTGGCTTGGGGACTCTCCTTTGAGCAGTACTTC
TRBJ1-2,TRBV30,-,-,CAWSVLRDYGYTF,TGTGCCTGGAGTGTATTGAGGGACTATGGCTACACCTTC
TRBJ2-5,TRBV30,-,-,CAWSVRETQYF,TGTGCCTGGAGTGTACGGGAGACCCAGTACTTC
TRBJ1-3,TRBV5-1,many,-,CASSLAGQFSGNTIYF,TGCGCCAGCAGCTTGGCCGGACAGTTCTCTGGAAACACCATATATTTT
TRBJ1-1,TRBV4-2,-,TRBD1,CASSQAGTVGTEAFF,TGTGCCAGCAGCCAAGCCGGGACAGTCGGAACTGAAGCTTTCTTT
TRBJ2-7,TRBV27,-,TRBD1,CASSLRFGTGGYEQYF,TGTGCCAGCAGTTTAAGGTTTGGGACAGGGGGGTACGAGCAGTACTTC
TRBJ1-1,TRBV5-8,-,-,CASSLVAGLNTEAFF,TGTGCCAGCAGCTTGGTTGCGGGCTTGAACACTGAAGCTTTCTTT
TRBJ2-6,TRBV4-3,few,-,CASSQGEVSGANVLTF,TGCGCCAGCAGCCAAGGGGAGGTCTCTGGGGCCAACGTCCTGACTTTC
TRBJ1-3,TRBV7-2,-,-,CASSLGPEISTYF,TGTGCCAGCAGCTTAGGGCCGGAGATATCTACATATTTT
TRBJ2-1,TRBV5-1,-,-,CASSQGGDYNEQFF,TGCGCCAGCAGCCAAGGGGGGGACTACAATGAGCAGTTCTTC
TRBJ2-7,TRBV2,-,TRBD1,CASETDGQGGSYEQYF,TGTGCCAGCGAGACCGACGGACAGGGCGGCTCCTACGAGCAGTACTTC
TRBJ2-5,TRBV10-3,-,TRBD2,CAISPLAEDGETQYF,TGTGCCATCAGTCCCCTAGCGGAAGACGGGGAGACCCAGTACTTC
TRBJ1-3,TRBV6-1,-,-,CASSKSVRNTIYF,TGTGCCAGCAGTAAGTCGGTTAGAAACACCATATATTTT
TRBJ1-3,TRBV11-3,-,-,CASSLVGWFRDSGNTIYF,TGTGCCAGCAGCTTAGTGGGCTGGTTCAGAGACTCTGGAAACACCATATATTTT
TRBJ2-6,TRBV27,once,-,CASTGSGANVLTF,TGTGCCAGCACGGGCTCTGGGGCCAACGTCCTGACTTTC
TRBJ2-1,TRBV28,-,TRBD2,CASRAAGAPSGNEQFF,TGTGCCAGCAGGGCAGCGGGGGCCCCTTCAGGGAATGAGCAGTTCTTC
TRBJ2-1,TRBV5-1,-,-,CASSLGQGGYNEQFF,TGCGCCAGCAGCTTGGGTCAGGGGGGTTACAATGAGCAGTTCTTC
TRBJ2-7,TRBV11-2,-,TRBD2,CASSFGLANEQYF,TGTGCCAGCAGCTTTGGACTAGCAAACGAGCAGTACTTC
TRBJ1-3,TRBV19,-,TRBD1,CASSIGPGQSGYF,TGTGCCAGTAGTATTGGGCCGGGACAGTCCGGATATTTT
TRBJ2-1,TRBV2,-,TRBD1,CASRKQGIDEQFF,TGTGCCAGCAGAAAACAGGGGATCGATGAGCAGTTCTTC
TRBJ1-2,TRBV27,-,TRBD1,CASSLSETGYYGYTF,TGTGCCAGCAGTTTATCGGAGACAGGGTACTATGGCTACACCTTC
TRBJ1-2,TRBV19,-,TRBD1,CASKGDSEAYGYTF,TGTGCCAGTAAGGGGGACAGCGAAGCCTATGGCTACACCTTC
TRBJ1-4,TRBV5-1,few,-,CASSPGTREKLFF,TGCGCCAGCAGTCCCGGGACACGTGAAAAACTGTTTTTT
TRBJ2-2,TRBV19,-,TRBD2,CASSPLGGENTGELFF,TGTGCCAGTAGTCCTCTCGGGGGGGAAAACACCGGGGAGCTGTTTTTT
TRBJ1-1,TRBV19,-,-,CASSITGMNTEAFF,TGTGCCAGTAGTATAACAGGCATGAACACTGAAGCTTTCTTT
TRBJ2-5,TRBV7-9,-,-,CASGAGIQETQYF,TGTGCCAGCGGTGCGGGGATCCAAGAGACCCAGTACTTC
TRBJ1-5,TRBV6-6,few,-,CASSYSGLNSNQPQHF,TGTGCCAGCAGTTACTCGGGCCTTAATAGCAATCAGCCCCAGCATTTT
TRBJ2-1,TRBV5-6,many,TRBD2,CATSGLAGDAEQFF,TGTGCCACCTCAGGGCTAGCGGGAGACGCTGAGCAGTTCTTC
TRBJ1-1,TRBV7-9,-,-,CASSLLGRENTEAFF,TGTGCCAGCAGCTTATTGGGGCGGGAGAACACTGAAGCTTTCTTT
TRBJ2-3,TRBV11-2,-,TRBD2,CASSLSLGGGTDTQYF,TGTGCCAGCAGCCTTAGCCTGGGGGGGGGTACAGATACGCAGTATTTT
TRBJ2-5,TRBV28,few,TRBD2,CASSLGLGETQYF,TGTGCCAGCAGTCTGGGACTAGGGGAGACCCAGTACTTC
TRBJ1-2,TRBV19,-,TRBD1,CASSPGQGGGYTF,TGTGCCAGTAGCCCTGGACAGGGTGGTGGCTACACCTTC